These 6 T cell receptor beta chains were sequenced from one sample in a study of T cells after yellow fever vaccination. TCRdb fed the 5' RACE reads into MiXCR, producing one record per CDR3 protein. The table shows about 74,000 distinct CDR3 sequences, with roughly 6.9% occurring only once. Sequenced material: CD8+ T cells sorted from PBMCs, taken 5 to 6 days after the first yellow fever vaccination. The receptors come from a man younger than 30 who received the YFV17D yellow fever vaccine.

In this sample, this clonotype turned up many times. This chain joins TRBV20-1 and TRBJ1-2; D is unclear. Looked up from germline, CDR1 is DFQATT and CDR2 is SNEGSKA (reference sequence). The length of the CDR3 is 11 residues. V lost 3 bases and J 7 bases, leaving 9 bases between the germline ends. The CDR3 DNA is TGCAGTGCTAGGAGCGGGCGTGGCTACACCTTC. Translated, it gives CSARSGRGYTF.

The table lists this clonotype with a few counts. This chain links TRBV11-2 with TRBJ2-5; maybe TRBD2 (5 bases). The CDR3 runs 11 residues. Germline CDR1 reads SGHAT; CDR2 reads FQNNGV. V lost 8 bases and J 7 bases, leaving 11 bases between the germline ends. The CDR3 coding sequence is TGTGCCAGCCTGACCGGAGGGACCCAGTACTTC. It codes for CASLTGGTQYF.

This clonotype appeared many times. V is TRBV6-4 and J is TRBJ2-5; 11 bases line up with TRBD2. The junction had 6 bases not matched to a gene; V was cut back by 6 bases and J by 3 bases. Per germline, CDR1 MRHNA and CDR2 SNTAGT. The CDR3 sequence is 15 residues long. Here the CDR3 DNA reads TGTGCCAGCAGCCTAACTAGCGGGGGAAAAGAGACCCAGTACTTC. Residues: CASSLTSGGKETQYF.

The sample holds many counts of this clonotype. The chain combines TRBV12-3 or TRBV12-4 with TRBJ1-3; D remains ambiguous. The CDR3 consists of 16 residues. Between the trimmed V and J ends, which lost 7 bases and 0 bases, there was a span of 16 bases. The CDR3 loop reads CASKGPRAYSGNTIYF. The CDR3 bases are TGTGCCAGCAAGGGCCCACGGGCCTACTCTGGAAACACCATATATTTT.

The V and J genes are TRBV7-9 and TRBJ1-2; 7 nucleotides agree with TRBD1. The CDR3 consists of 13 residues. J lost 4 bases, V lost 3 bases, and 2 bases had no gene match. In germline, CDR1 is SEHNR, CDR2 FQNEAQ (reference sequence). The DNA for the CDR3 is TGTGCCAGCAGCTTTTGGGACAGCTATGGCTACACCTTC. This codes for CASSFWDSYGYTF. The variable domain in full, with the rest retrieved from reference TRBV7-9 and TRBJ1-2, is DTGVSQNPRHKITKRGQNVTFRCDPISEHNRLYWYRQTLGQGPEFLTYFQNEAQLEKSRLLSDRFSAERPKGSFSTLEIQRTEQGDSAMYLCASSFWDSYGYTFGSGTRLTVV.

The chain carries TRBV7-9 and TRBJ1-1; no clear D gene. CDR1 SEHNR and CDR2 FQNEAQ come from the germline V gene (reference sequence). Between the trimmed V and J ends, which lost 5 bases and 1 base, there was a span of 5 bases. The CDR3 runs 12 residues. The CDR3: CASSPWNTEAFF. The CDR3 bases are TGTGCCAGCAGCCCTTGGAACACTGAAGCTTTCTTT.